The entry below describes one TCR beta chain. Its specificity is not known. This sample stems from a study of cytomegalovirus exposure and HLA in healthy donors. Overall study: Per a later analysis, the roughly 680 first-cohort and 120 validation repertoires shared one platform.

Sequencing was performed with immunoSEQ multiplex PCR; in TCRdb, only in-frame clones are kept and a portion is missing. The sample has 260,000 or so clones, roughly 89% seen once; the top ten hold approximately 2.5%. General observations from the study: High sensitivity and specificity were reportedly achieved when the classifier diagnosed cytomegalovirus status. Many donors carried some public TCRs, although rarity characterized most TCR sequences. A few CMV-associated chains were confirmed in vitro to be specific for CMV antigens.

Source material: PBMCs. The receptor comes from a man aged 18 to 30 in good health and CMV-seronegative.

This CDR3 reads CASSQDIGGGTEAFF. DNA of the CDR3: TGCGCCAGCAGCCAAGATATAGGCGGGGGCACTGAAGCTTTCTTT. V and J are TRBV4-3 and TRBJ1-1; a weak D match, TRBD1 (5 bases). CDR1 is LGHNA and CDR2 is YSLEER in the germline V gene. This CDR3 comprises 15 residues. Trimming took 0 bases from V and 4 from J, leaving 12 bases between them.